The 23 T cell receptor beta chains presented below share a single source sample, sequenced in a study of brain metastases from non-small cell lung cancer (dated by TCRdb to between 2019 and 2020). The method was the immunoSEQ multiplex PCR assay. TCRdb retrieved this table from immuneACCESS and kept in-frame rearrangements only. Not all clones are present; in checked studies, unresolved V genes account for under half, and no reason is known for the remainder. This sample holds about 1,800 clones; about 90% were observed only once. The ten largest clones represent under 4% of the sample. Sequences were obtained from tissue from a brain metastasis. Sample cell subset or site, as interpreted from the label and publication: resected brain metastasis paired with primary lung tumor. The source of these receptors is a donor aged 40 or older with non-small cell lung cancer.

A note on this clone: A read error may produce the germline difference seen at one junction end. The chain is built from TRBV11-3 and TRBJ2-4; D gene unclear. Germline V gene lookup returns CDR1 SGHNT and CDR2 YENEEA. This CDR3 comprises 13 residues. The CDR3 region is CANSLDVGNIQYF. The CDR3 DNA reads as TGTGCCAACAGCTTAGATGTGGGCAACATTCAGTACTTC. Variable domain in full (rest from reference TRBV11-3 and TRBJ2-4): EAGVVQSPRYKIIEKKQPVAFWCNPISGHNTLYWYLQNLGQGPELLIRYENEEAVDDSQLPKDRFSAERLKGVDSTLKIQPAELGDSAVYLCANSLDVGNIQYFGAGTRLSVL.

The rearrangement links TRBV5-1 to TRBJ1-2; D gene ambiguous. The CDR3 length is 12 residues. V lost 0 bases and J lost 1, with 1 base in between. Germline CDR1 SGHRS, CDR2 YFSETQ. CDR3 region: CASSLGNYGYTF. The DNA of the CDR3 is TGCGCCAGCAGCTTGGGTAACTATGGCTACACCTTC. Full variable domain (missing parts from reference TRBV5-1 and TRBJ1-2): KAGVTQTPRYLIKTRGQQVTLSCSPISGHRSVSWYQQTPGQGLQFLFEYFSETQRNKGNFPGRFSGRQFSNSRSEMNVSTLELGDSALYLCASSLGNYGYTFGSGTRLTVV.

The rearrangement links TRBV14 to TRBJ2-7, with 10 bases aligning to TRBD1. V trimming: 6 bases; J trimming: 2 bases; junction bases outside the gene matches: 7. CDR1 is SGHDN and CDR2 is FVKESK in the germline V gene. This CDR3 is 15 amino acids long. CDR3 protein: CASRLTGTGAYEQYF. CDR3 nucleotides: TGTGCCAGCAGGCTAACCGGGACAGGGGCCTACGAGCAGTACTTC.

V gene TRBV12-3 or TRBV12-4 combines with J gene TRBJ1-2; possible D gene TRBD1, 5 bases. The length of the CDR3 is 12 residues. V gave up 3 bases and J gave up 8 bases, with 10 bases separating them. The CDR3 bases are TGTGCCAGCAGTTTGAGGGGAGACGGCTACACCTTC. Residues: CASSLRGDGYTF.

This clone was detected only once. The V gene is TRBV11-2, the J gene TRBJ2-3, with TRBD2 as a possible D gene (5 bases). Germline V gene lookup returns CDR1 SGHAT and CDR2 FQNNGV. The ends were cut back, 2 bases at V and 4 bases at J, with 22 bases in the middle. The CDR3 sequence is 18 residues long. CDR3: CASSLWEFHGPIPDTQYF. The CDR3 DNA reads as TGTGCCAGCAGCTTATGGGAGTTCCATGGCCCGATCCCAGATACGCAGTATTTT.

The chain links TRBV5-4 to TRBJ1-2, with a possible D match to TRBD1 (6 bases). CDR3 length: 17 amino acids. Germline CDR1 and CDR2: SGHNT and YYREEE (reference sequence). V was pared by 0 bases and J by 0 bases, with 15 bases between. This CDR3 is CASSLGSRGATNYGYTF. The CDR3, as DNA: TGTGCCAGCAGCTTGGGGAGCAGGGGAGCCACTAACTATGGCTACACCTTC.

This clone was recorded only once. This chain uses TRBV6-5 with TRBJ2-7, with TRBD1 matching over 9 bases. CDR1 MNHEY and CDR2 SVGAGI come from the germline V gene. This CDR3 spans 13 amino acids. Germline trimming cut 6 bases from V and 5 bases from J; bases unmatched to any gene: 5. CDR3 nucleotide sequence: TGTGCCAGCAGCCGGGACAGGGCAGACGAGCAGTACTTC. This encodes CASSRDRADEQYF.

In nucleotides, the CDR3 is TGTGCCAGCAGTGGGGGGGTGAACACTGAAGCTTTCTTT. Protein: CASSGGVNTEAFF. The chain links TRBV12-3 or TRBV12-4 to TRBJ1-1; D is perhaps TRBD1 (5 bases). Trimming cost V 5 bases and J 0 bases, with 7 bases left between them. This CDR3 region has 13 residues.

This sequence joins TRBV5-6 and TRBJ1-3, with 8 bases that match TRBD1. The junction had 5 bases not matched to a gene; V was cut back by 4 bases and J by 8 bases. Per germline, CDR1 SGHDT and CDR2 YYEEEE. This CDR3 has 13 amino acids. CDR3 nucleotides: TGTGCCAGCAGCGCGGACAGGGCGGACACCATATATTTT. This sequence encodes CASSADRADTIYF.

This clone has a handful of counts. This chain connects TRBV2 to TRBJ1-4; D remains ambiguous. This CDR3 region has 14 residues. CDR1 and CDR2 (germline): SNHLY, FYNNEI. Trimming took 4 bases from V and 6 from J, leaving 12 bases between them. CDR3 nucleotide sequence: TGTGCCAGCAGTGGTCTCCAACGGGATGAAAAACTGTTTTTT. It encodes CASSGLQRDEKLFF.

The chain recombines TRBV28 with TRBJ1-6; unclear D gene. From germline, CDR1 is MDHEN and CDR2 SYDVKM. The V and J ends lost 7 bases and 4 bases respectively, with 8 bases between them. The CDR3 contains 13 residues. The CDR3 here is CASKDNYNSPLHF. In DNA form, the CDR3 reads TGTGCCAGCAAAGACAATTATAATTCACCCCTCCACTTT.

In nucleotides, the CDR3 is TGTGCCAGCAGCTTAGCAGGGAGAAAGATTGAAAAACTGTTTTTT. It translates to CASSLAGRKIEKLFF. The chain employs TRBV7-9 and TRBJ1-4; D gene uncertain. This CDR3 contains 15 residues. Germline V gives CDR1 SEHNR, CDR2 FQNEAQ (reference sequence). V lost 0 bases and J lost 7, with 12 bases in between.

The J gene is TRBJ1-6, the V gene TRBV7-9; D not resolved. CDR1 SEHNR and CDR2 FQNEAQ come from the germline V gene (reference sequence). The V and J ends lost 5 bases and 10 bases respectively, with 12 bases between them. The CDR3 extends over 13 amino acids. The CDR3 spells CASSKLLQSPLHF. CDR3 DNA sequence: TGTGCCAGCAGCAAACTACTTCAATCACCCCTCCACTTT.

V gene TRBV19 combines with J gene TRBJ2-1, with 7 bases aligning to TRBD2. J was trimmed by 0 bases and V by 0 bases; bases with no gene match: 8. CDR3 length equals 18 residues. The germline CDR1 and CDR2 sequences are LNHDA and SQIVND (reference sequence). The CDR3 region is CASSIDLSGASSYNEQFF. CDR3 bases: TGTGCCAGTAGTATAGATCTGAGCGGGGCTAGCTCCTACAATGAGCAGTTCTTC.

V and J are TRBV6-1 and TRBJ2-5; the match to TRBD2 covers 7 bases. Germline values: CDR1 MNHNS, CDR2 SASEGT. This CDR3 comprises 11 residues. J gave up 5 bases and V 11 bases, and 5 bases lay outside the gene matches. The CDR3 reads CAGGGFETQYF. The CDR3 DNA reads as TGTGCCGGGGGAGGGTTTGAGACCCAGTACTTC.

This clone occurred once. The germline gene is not matched at one end of the junction; a read error may be the cause. The chain has TRBV6-5 and TRBJ1-1, with D maybe TRBD1 (5 bases). CDR3 length: 14 residues. Per the germline V gene, CDR1 is MNHEY and CDR2 is SVGAGI. In DNA form, the CDR3 reads TGTGTCAGCAGCTGCGGGGCGGTGAACACTGAAGCTTTCTTT. Protein: CVSSCGAVNTEAFF.

The V and J genes are TRBV19 and TRBJ1-4; the match to TRBD1 covers 9 bases. The CDR3 is made up of 16 amino acids. CDR1 LNHDA and CDR2 SQIVND come from the germline V gene (reference sequence). Germline trimming cut 3 bases from V and 8 bases from J; bases unmatched to any gene: 10. The CDR3 is CASSIGTGTGREKLFF. As DNA, the CDR3 is TGTGCCAGTAGTATTGGAACCGGGACAGGGAGAGAAAAACTGTTTTTT.

This clone was counted between two and nine times. The chain couples TRBV19 to TRBJ2-1; 15 bases match TRBD2. The germline CDR1 and CDR2 sequences are LNHDA and SQIVND (reference sequence). V lost 6 bases and J lost 9; bases outside the gene matches: 12. The CDR3 extends over 17 amino acids. CDR3 nucleotides: TGTGCCAGTAGCCTCCACCAGGGACTAGCGGGGGGTAGTGAGCAGTTCTTC. Translated, it gives CASSLHQGLAGGSEQFF.

The chain joins TRBV30 to TRBJ2-1; no reliable D call. Between the trimmed V and J ends, which lost 4 bases and 7 bases, there was a span of 17 bases. CDR1 and CDR2 (germline): GTSNPN, SVGIG (reference sequence). This CDR3 has 14 amino acids. Written as DNA, the CDR3 is TGTGCCTGGACCCCCGGGCAGTCTTGGAATGAGCAGTTCTTC. Translation gives CAWTPGQSWNEQFF.

The chain carries TRBV23-1 and TRBJ2-5; perhaps D is TRBD1 or TRBD2 (6 bases each). TRBV23-1 belongs to the ORF category, with a function that is uncertain. This CDR3 contains 16 residues. Trimming removed 10 bases from V and 4 bases from J, with 25 bases in between. The CDR3 coding sequence is TGCGCCACATCCGACCGGGGGCTACAGTGTAGAGAGACCCAGTACTTC. It is translated as CATSDRGLQCRETQYF.

The chain couples TRBV28 to TRBJ2-3; no clear D gene. Germline assignment: CDR1 MDHEN and CDR2 SYDVKM. Trimming stripped 1 base from V and 6 bases from J, with 14 bases between. This CDR3 is built from 15 residues. The CDR3 DNA is TGTGCCAGCAGTTTATCGGCCCCAAACCCGGATACGCAGTATTTT. Encoded protein: CASSLSAPNPDTQYF.

Notes on this clone: One end of the junction does not line up with germline, which may come from a read error. The rearrangement links TRBV6-6 to TRBJ1-4; D possibly corresponds to TRBD1 (6 bases). Germline V lookup: CDR1 MNHNY, CDR2 SVGAGI (reference sequence). The CDR3 is 12 amino acids. DNA for the CDR3: TGTGCCAGCAGTTCGGGGGGGCGAAAAACTGTTTTT. As protein: CASSSGGRKTVF.

This clone was observed once. The germline gene is not matched at one end of the junction; a read error may be the cause. V gene TRBV30 combines with J gene TRBJ2-7, with D tentatively TRBD1 (5 bases). Germline loops: CDR1 GTSNPN, CDR2 SVGIG (reference sequence). This CDR3 has 10 residues. CDR3 amino acids: CAWSGNRLCF. The CDR3 region has the DNA TGTGCCTGGAGTGGAAACAGGCTTTGCTTC.